The next 10 T cell receptor beta chains were all read from a single sample in a study of blood T cell repertoires in COVID-19. Only in-frame clones appear in the TCRdb table, and some are missing; sequencing was by immunoSEQ multiplex PCR. Of 43,000 or so clones detected, 75% to 90% appear once; the ten largest clones hold about 9.1%. Material: peripheral blood. These receptors all stem from a woman over 75 with active COVID-19.

The chain has TRBV5-1 and TRBJ2-5, with D hard to call. CDR3 length equals 15 residues. Trimming pared 0 bases from V and 7 bases from J, leaving 16 bases between. Germline CDR1 SGHRS, CDR2 YFSETQ. CDR3 protein: CASSLDVGHPGTQYF. In DNA form, the CDR3 reads TGCGCCAGCAGCTTGGATGTTGGGCATCCAGGGACCCAGTACTTC. The whole variable domain, filled in from reference TRBV5-1 and TRBJ2-5, reads KAGVTQTPRYLIKTRGQQVTLSCSPISGHRSVSWYQQTPGQGLQFLFEYFSETQRNKGNFPGRFSGRQFSNSRSEMNVSTLELGDSALYLCASSLDVGHPGTQYFGPGTRLLVL.

The gene calls are TRBV6-4 and TRBJ2-6; D unresolved. The V end lost 4 bases, the J end lost 0 bases, and 4 bases lay between the germline ends. The germline V gene encodes CDR1 MRHNA and CDR2 SNTAGT. CDR3 size: 14 residues. The CDR3 DNA reads TGTGCCAGCAGTGTTATCTCTGGGGCCAACGTCCTGACTTTC. The encoded protein is CASSVISGANVLTF.

This clone has just a few counts. The chain joins TRBV6-2 or TRBV6-3 to TRBJ1-6; no clear D. Germline V CDR1 and CDR2: MNHEY, SVGEGT. V lost 6 bases and J 11 bases, leaving 17 bases between the germline ends. The CDR3 consists of 14 residues. CDR3 sequence reads: CASSPSAGYPPLHF. The CDR3 nucleotides read TGTGCCAGCAGCCCCTCGGCGGGGTATCCACCCCTCCACTTT.

V is TRBV28 and J is TRBJ2-7, with 7 bases lining up with TRBD1. CDR3 length equals 15 residues. CDR1 is MDHEN, CDR2 SYDVKM, per germline. The junction had 6 bases not matched to a gene; V was cut back by 4 bases and J by 0 bases. CDR3 DNA sequence: TGTGCCAGCAGTTCCGGGACAGCAGCCTCCTACGAGCAGTACTTC. Its translation is CASSSGTAASYEQYF. Full variable domain (remainder filled in from reference TRBV28 and TRBJ2-7): DVKVTQSSRYLVKRTGEKVFLECVQDMDHENMFWYRQDPGLGLRLIYFSYDVKMKEKGDIPEGYSVSREKKERFSLILESASTNQTSMYLCASSSGTAASYEQYFGPGTRLTVT.

The chain recombines TRBV28 with TRBJ2-3, with D perhaps TRBD2 (7 bases). CDR1 is MDHEN, CDR2 SYDVKM, per germline. CDR3 length equals 15 residues. V was cut by 3 bases and J by 4 bases, with 14 bases left in between. CDR3 protein: CASSLPGGASDTQYF. The DNA of the CDR3 is TGTGCCAGCAGTTTGCCTGGGGGGGCCTCAGATACGCAGTATTTT.

This chain links TRBV29-1 with TRBJ2-3; possibly TRBD2 for D (5 bases). CDR1 is SQVTM and CDR2 is ANQGSEA in the germline V gene. Trimming took off 6 bases at V and 6 bases at J, with 22 bases between the two ends. This CDR3 spans 15 amino acids. The CDR3 nucleotides read TGCAGCGTCCGAGGGTTAGGTGGGCCCGGTGATACGCAGTATTTT. Translated: CSVRGLGGPGDTQYF.

The gene calls are TRBV11-2 and TRBJ2-2; D may be TRBD2 (7 bases). The germline CDR1 and CDR2 sequences are SGHAT and FQNNGV. The CDR3 loop spans 15 amino acids. Trimming took 7 bases from V and 5 from J, leaving 17 bases between them. The CDR3 protein is CASTHIRGATGELFF. The CDR3 bases are TGTGCCAGCACCCACATTCGGGGGGCGACCGGGGAGCTGTTTTTT.

The chain couples TRBV4-3 to TRBJ2-7; D remains ambiguous. This CDR3 region has 12 residues. Germline CDR1 reads LGHNA; CDR2 reads YSLEER. V was clipped by 4 bases and J by 4 bases, with 8 bases between them. CDR3 nucleotide sequence: TGCGCCAGCAGCCGAGACGTATACGAGCAGTACTTC. Translating it yields CASSRDVYEQYF.

V and J are TRBV7-2 and TRBJ1-6; 10 bases match TRBD1. The CDR3 runs to 17 residues. Germline assignment: CDR1 SGHTA and CDR2 FQGNSA. V was pared by 0 bases and J by 4 bases, with 3 bases of the junction left unmatched. The CDR3 sequence is CASSLARDRGYNSPLHF. Here the CDR3 DNA reads TGTGCCAGCAGCTTAGCGCGGGACAGGGGATATAATTCACCCCTCCACTTT.

V usage is TRBV6-2 or TRBV6-3 and J usage is TRBJ2-3; D perhaps matches TRBD2 (5 bases). The V end was cut by 6 bases, the J end by 2 bases, with 12 bases between. The CDR3 has 14 residues. The germline gives CDR1 MNHEY, CDR2 SVGEGT. CDR3 in amino acids: CASSPGRDTDTQYF. DNA of the CDR3: TGTGCCAGCAGCCCCGGACGGGACACAGATACGCAGTATTTT.